The 25 T cell receptor beta chains presented below share a single source sample, sequenced in a study of cytomegalovirus exposure and HLA in healthy donors. Repertoires were generated with immunoSEQ multiplex PCR, while TCRdb's copy carries only in-frame clones and drops some. Of 250,000 to 300,000 clones listed, 90% are singletons. The sample taken for sequencing was PBMCs. These receptors originate from a young woman in good health and CMV-seronegative.

The chain uses TRBV4-1 and TRBJ2-2; D is ambiguous. The CDR3 extends over 14 amino acids. The germline V gene has CDR1 MGHRA and CDR2 YSYEKL. V lost 1 base, J lost 6 bases, and 9 bases lay in between. For the CDR3, the DNA is TGCGCCAGCAGCCAAGGCCCGCTATCCGGGGAGCTGTTTTTT. Amino acids: CASSQGPLSGELFF.

This chain connects TRBV11-2 to TRBJ2-3, with 14 positions matching TRBD2. V lost 5 bases to trimming and J lost 2 bases; unmatched junction nucleotides: 3. CDR1 is SGHAT, CDR2 FQNNGV, per germline. The CDR3 has 16 amino acids. The DNA for the CDR3 is TGTGCCAGCAGCCGGACTAGCGGGGGGAACACAGATACGCAGTATTTT. Protein sequence: CASSRTSGGNTDTQYF.

The chain couples TRBV6-1 to TRBJ1-5; no clear D. The germline V gene encodes CDR1 MNHNS and CDR2 SASEGT. The CDR3 sequence is 14 residues long. Trimming stripped 4 bases from V and 2 bases from J, with 9 bases between. The DNA of the CDR3 is TGTGCCAGCAGTGCCTACCATGGCAATCAGCCCCAGCATTTT. It translates to CASSAYHGNQPQHF.

J is TRBJ2-3 and V is TRBV7-2; 9 bases match TRBD2. J lost 4 bases, V lost 5 bases, and 7 bases had no gene match. The germline CDR1 and CDR2 sequences are SGHTA and FQGNSA. This CDR3 is built from 15 residues. The CDR3 sequence: CASSPVQRGADTQYF. As DNA, the CDR3 is TGTGCCAGCAGCCCCGTCCAGCGGGGGGCAGATACGCAGTATTTT.

This clone was seen once. CDR3 sequence: CASSSPGQGSPYEQYF. The CDR3 coding sequence is TGTGCCAGCAGCTCACCGGGACAGGGGAGTCCATACGAGCAGTACTTC. The chain uses TRBV27 and TRBJ2-7, with TRBD1 identical over 10 bases. The germline V gene encodes CDR1 MNHEY and CDR2 SMNVEV (reference sequence). The length of the CDR3 is 16 residues. V dropped 6 bases and J dropped 4; count of bases not matched to a gene: 12.

The V call is TRBV7-6, the J call TRBJ1-1; D is possibly TRBD1 (6 bases). The germline V gene has CDR1 SGHVS and CDR2 FNYEAQ. The V gene lost 2 bases and the J gene lost 3 bases, with 7 bases spanning the gap. The length of the CDR3 is 13 residues. CDR3 DNA: TGTGCCAGCAGCTTACAGGGGCACACTGAAGCTTTCTTT. Translation gives CASSLQGHTEAFF.

This clone appeared once. V and J are TRBV7-9 and TRBJ1-5; 9 positions agree with TRBD1. The CDR3 covers 17 residues. The V segment lost 1 base and the J segment 2 bases; nucleotides outside the gene matches: 6. Germline values: CDR1 SEHNR, CDR2 FQNEAQ (reference sequence). DNA of the CDR3: TGTGCCAGCAGCTTAGGACAGGGGGGCGGGCGCAATCAGCCCCAGCATTTT. Amino acid sequence: CASSLGQGGGRNQPQHF.

This chain links TRBV11-3 with TRBJ1-6, with TRBD1 identical over 8 bases. After removal of 1 base from V and 2 bases from J, the junction contained 7 bases not matched to a gene. The CDR3 sequence is 18 residues long. Per the germline V gene, CDR1 is SGHNT and CDR2 is YENEEA. CDR3 protein: CASSLGGRGQTYNSPLHF. CDR3 coding DNA: TGTGCCAGCAGCTTAGGCGGCAGGGGGCAGACCTATAATTCACCCCTCCACTTT.

V and J are TRBV7-2 and TRBJ2-5; 12 nucleotides align to TRBD1. The germline V gene encodes CDR1 SGHTA and CDR2 FQGNSA. The CDR3 has 16 amino acids. V was clipped by 2 bases and J by 6 bases; unmatched bases: 7. The CDR3 DNA reads as TGTGCCAGCAGCTTACCCGGGACAGGGGGCGCAAAGACCCAGTACTTC. Translation: CASSLPGTGGAKTQYF.

This clone was found a few times. This chain uses TRBV19 with TRBJ2-7, with D possibly matching TRBD2 (6 bases). CDR3 length: 16 amino acids. CDR1 and CDR2 from the germline V gene are LNHDA and SQIVND (reference sequence). V lost 5 bases and J lost 3, with 20 bases in between. DNA for the CDR3: TGTGCCAGTAGTTCTTTGTCTTGGGGACTTAGCTACGAGCAGTACTTC. Protein sequence: CASSSLSWGLSYEQYF.

V and J are TRBV6-6 and TRBJ1-5; the D is unclear. Per the germline V gene, CDR1 is MNHNY and CDR2 is SVGAGI (reference sequence). The V and J ends lost 3 bases and 0 bases respectively, with 9 bases between them. This CDR3 region has 15 residues. CDR3 amino acids: CASSYGEFSNQPQHF. Written as DNA, the CDR3 is TGTGCCAGCAGTTATGGGGAGTTTAGCAATCAGCCCCAGCATTTT.

J is TRBJ2-1 and V is TRBV28; 9 positions agree with TRBD2. After removal of 1 base from V and 8 bases from J, the junction contained 6 bases not matched to a gene. The CDR3 is 15 amino acids. Germline V gene lookup returns CDR1 MDHEN and CDR2 SYDVKM. CDR3 region: CASSLFAGGPDEQFF. The CDR3, as DNA: TGTGCCAGCAGTTTATTTGCGGGGGGGCCGGATGAGCAGTTCTTC.

The chain links TRBV7-2 to TRBJ1-3; D is uncertain. CDR1 and CDR2 (germline): SGHTA, FQGNSA. V was pared by 4 bases and J by 4 bases, with 20 bases between. The CDR3 sequence is 17 residues long. The CDR3 here is CASSSQVGGPRGNTIYF. The CDR3, as DNA: TGTGCCAGCAGCTCCCAGGTGGGAGGGCCCAGAGGAAACACCATATATTTT.

V usage is TRBV5-1 and J usage is TRBJ1-4; D might be TRBD1 (5 bases). Germline assignment: CDR1 SGHRS and CDR2 YFSETQ. V gave up 0 bases and J gave up 5 bases, with 11 bases separating them. The CDR3 length is 15 residues. The DNA for the CDR3 is TGCGCCAGCAGCTTGGGGGGGGTCCCAAATGAAAAACTGTTTTTT. This gives the protein CASSLGGVPNEKLFF.

This rearrangement joins TRBV2 to TRBJ2-2; no clear D. Germline CDR1 is SNHLY and CDR2 is FYNNEI. This CDR3 spans 12 amino acids. V lost 6 bases and J lost 3, with 5 bases in between. Here the CDR3 reads CASRVDTGELFF. In DNA, the CDR3 is TGTGCCAGCAGGGTAGACACCGGGGAGCTGTTTTTT.

This chain joins TRBV11-2 and TRBJ1-1; D may be TRBD1 (6 bases). Germline CDR1 SGHAT, CDR2 FQNNGV. Trimming removed 3 bases from V and 1 base from J, with 21 bases in between. The CDR3 contains 18 residues. The CDR3 bases are TGTGCCAGCAGCTTCGGACTACTCGGGGGGCGGGAGAACACTGAAGCTTTCTTT. The encoded protein is CASSFGLLGGRENTEAFF.

The J gene is TRBJ1-6, the V gene TRBV15, with 7 nucleotides matching TRBD1. V gave up 4 bases and J gave up 5 bases; unmatched junction bases: 8. This CDR3 is 16 amino acids long. The germline gives CDR1 LNHNV, CDR2 YYDKDF (reference sequence). The chain's CDR3 is CATSTVPGTDNSPLHF. CDR3 in DNA: TGTGCCACCAGCACCGTGCCCGGGACAGATAATTCACCCCTCCACTTT.

This clone has only a few counts. The DNA of the CDR3 is TGTGCCAGCAGGTCGTACAATGAGCAGTTCTTC. It translates to CASRSYNEQFF. The rearrangement uses TRBV27 and TRBJ2-1; D uncertain. V shed 6 bases and J shed 4 bases, with 4 bases lying between them. The CDR3 length is 11 residues. Germline values: CDR1 MNHEY, CDR2 SMNVEV (reference sequence).

The gene calls are TRBV7-9 and TRBJ1-1; D not resolved. Trimming shortened V by 4 bases and J by 6 bases, and 6 bases separated the two germline ends. The CDR3 spans 11 residues. Germline V gives CDR1 SEHNR, CDR2 FQNEAQ (reference sequence). The CDR3, as DNA: TGTGCCAGCAGCTCTAGTTCTGAAGCTTTCTTT. Encoded protein: CASSSSSEAFF.

This chain connects TRBV19 to TRBJ2-5, with TRBD2 matching over 12 bases. The CDR3 runs to 14 residues. The trim removed 9 bases at V and 5 bases at J, leaving 7 bases unmatched. Germline V gives CDR1 LNHDA, CDR2 SQIVND (reference sequence). CDR3 region: CARTSGTSGETQYF. In nucleotides, the CDR3 is TGTGCCAGAACATCCGGGACTAGCGGGGAGACCCAGTACTTC.

The genes are TRBV5-4 and TRBJ1-2, with 7 bases matching TRBD1. The CDR3 loop spans 15 amino acids. V lost 3 bases and J lost 4; bases outside the gene matches: 9. Per the germline V gene, CDR1 is SGHNT and CDR2 is YYREEE (reference sequence). The CDR3 loop is CASSSGTDLTYGYTF. The CDR3 DNA reads TGTGCCAGCAGCTCTGGGACAGATCTCACCTATGGCTACACCTTC.

Remarks on this clone: One end of the junction is discordant with germline, which a read error may explain. The rearrangement uses TRBV7-7 and TRBJ2-5; 8 bases are a match to TRBD1. Looked up from germline, CDR1 is SSHAT and CDR2 is FNYEAQ (reference sequence). This CDR3 has 15 amino acids. The CDR3 region has the DNA TGTGCTAGCAGCTTGGGGACAGGCAACCAAGAGACCCAGTACTTC. It encodes CASSLGTGNQETQYF.

This chain joins TRBV6-5 and TRBJ1-1; TRBD1 matches at 7 bases. The trim removed 4 bases at V and 5 bases at J, leaving 4 bases unmatched. Germline loops: CDR1 MNHEY, CDR2 SVGAGI. This CDR3 comprises 13 residues. CDR3 region: CASSFDRVTEAFF. The CDR3 DNA is TGTGCCAGCAGTTTTGACAGGGTGACTGAAGCTTTCTTT.

This chain joins TRBV2 and TRBJ1-4; the D gene is possibly TRBD1 (5 bases). CDR3 size: 18 residues. Germline V lookup: CDR1 SNHLY, CDR2 FYNNEI. With 6 bases removed from V and 8 bases from J, the gap between germline ends came to 28 bases. The CDR3 region has the DNA TGTGCCAGCAGGGGGCCCACCGGGCCCCGAGATATGATGGAAAAACTGTTTTTT. Residues: CASRGPTGPRDMMEKLFF.

This rearrangement joins TRBV27 to TRBJ2-1, with 9 positions matching TRBD1. V lost 3 bases, J lost 2 bases, and 5 bases stayed unmatched. Germline CDR1 is MNHEY and CDR2 is SMNVEV (reference sequence). The CDR3 consists of 16 residues. The CDR3 region has the DNA TGTGCCAGCAGTTTGGGGACAGGGACTGCCTACAATGAGCAGTTCTTC. Protein product: CASSLGTGTAYNEQFF.